This record concerns one TCR beta chain sequence. What it recognizes is unknown. Some clones are missing from TCRdb's copy, which holds only in-frame ones; the method was immunoSEQ multiplex PCR. Seen here are nearly 100,000 clones, approximately 83% observed once, and the top ten hold 9% to 15%. This sample is part of a study of PD-1 blockade in classical Hodgkin lymphoma. Across the study: Patients received nivolumab 3 mg/kg intravenously every 2 weeks. General study findings and limits: Prior to therapy, complete responders displayed diversity much like that of newly diagnosed patients.

CDR1 is LGHNA and CDR2 is YNFKEQ in the germline V gene. This CDR3 region has 15 residues. V lost 0 bases to trimming and J lost 1 base, with 8 bases between them. Each of the patients experienced relapse following autologous stem cell transplantation, and their brentuximab vedotin exposure differed. The chain uses TRBV4-2 and TRBJ2-3, with D possibly being TRBD2 (5 bases). Here the sequenced sample was peripheral blood mononuclear cells (PBMCs), taken at baseline. The source of this sequence is a human donor with classical Hodgkin lymphoma. The CDR3, as DNA: TGTGCCAGCAGCCAAGACCCGGAGGGCACAGATACGCAGTATTTT. This sequence encodes CASSQDPEGTDTQYF.